This T cell receptor (beta chain) is from a study of monozygotic twins with inflammatory bowel disease. Study-wide findings and caveats: Neither one strong signal nor one clonotype associated with IBD was supported.

TCRdb reprocessed the 5' RACE reads and keeps a single row for each CDR3 protein, giving no DNA. This table lists a few hundred thousand distinct CDR3 sequences. Concerning this clonotype itself: Antigen unknown.

The sequencing input was blood. The sequence derives from a human donor with ulcerative colitis or Crohn's disease, or a healthy co-twin of an affected twin (not recorded which).

The CDR3 here is CSAIRQGMGYEQYF. The V call is TRBV20-1, the J call TRBJ2-7; TCRdb outputs TRBD1, but without DNA this stays unchecked. The CDR3 sequence is 14 residues long. Germline V lookup: CDR1 DFQATT, CDR2 SNEGSKA (reference sequence).